Below, 25 T cell receptor beta chains from the same sample are listed, as sequenced in a study of shared clonotypes between healthy human individuals. Libraries were prepared by immunoSEQ multiplex PCR; TCRdb keeps only in-frame clonotypes and omits some of them. Here the sample spans roughly 2,500,000 clones, approximately 93% being singletons. Sequencing used naive CD4+ T cells from PBMCs. Described subset: CD45RA+ positively selected. These receptors were collected from a man aged 18 to 29 in good health. Some clones in this sample may be carry-over from other donors' samples.

For this clone: The sample holds other DNA sequences that translate to the same CDR3. The rearrangement uses TRBV5-1 and TRBJ2-3; 8 nucleotides agree with TRBD1. Germline values: CDR1 SGHRS, CDR2 YFSETQ. The J segment lost 3 bases and the V segment lost 1 base, leaving 4 bases of the junction unmatched. CDR3 size: 15 residues. As DNA, the CDR3 is TGCGCCAGCAGCTTGCGGACAGGGAGGACAGATACGCAGTATTTT. Translating it yields CASSLRTGRTDTQYF.

The CDR3 loop is CASSLSIIGAGNTIYF. In DNA form, the CDR3 reads TGTGCCAGCAGTTTATCTATTATAGGGGCTGGAAACACCATATATTTT. V is TRBV28 and J is TRBJ1-3; a possible D gene is TRBD1 (5 bases). The CDR3 is 16 residues long. Trimming took off 1 base at V and 2 bases at J, with 12 bases between the two ends. Germline V gene data show CDR1 as MDHEN and CDR2 as SYDVKM. The full variable domain, in which reference TRBV28 and TRBJ1-3 provide the parts outside the CDR3, is DVKVTQSSRYLVKRTGEKVFLECVQDMDHENMFWYRQDPGLGLRLIYFSYDVKMKEKGDIPEGYSVSREKKERFSLILESASTNQTSMYLCASSLSIIGAGNTIYFGEGSWLTVV.

This clone was observed a few times. The chain combines TRBV6-7 with TRBJ2-5, with TRBD2 matching 8 bases. TRBV6-7 is recorded as an ORF, its role being uncertain. With V trimmed by 5 bases and J by 1 base, 6 bases remained unmatched. This CDR3 is built from 15 residues. The CDR3 here is CASSPKRELQETQYF. Written as DNA, the CDR3 is TGTGCCAGCAGTCCTAAGCGGGAGCTCCAAGAGACCCAGTACTTC.

A word on this clone: This same CDR3 is encoded by further DNA sequences in the sample. V and J are TRBV9 and TRBJ2-7; TRBD1 or TRBD2 may be the D gene (5 bases each). The CDR3 extends over 14 amino acids. V lost 0 bases to trimming and J lost 3 bases, with 10 bases between them. Germline V gene sequence: CDR1 SGDLS, CDR2 YYNGEE. The CDR3 protein is CASSVATGGYEQYF. The CDR3 DNA sequence: TGTGCCAGCAGCGTAGCTACAGGAGGCTACGAGCAGTACTTC.

The genes are TRBV5-5 and TRBJ2-3; 7 bases are a match to TRBD2. CDR1 is SGHKS, CDR2 YYEKEE, per germline (reference sequence). V lost 3 bases and J lost 0; bases outside the gene matches: 13. The CDR3 loop spans 18 amino acids. The CDR3 loop reads CASSSPRRETLSTDTQYF. CDR3 in DNA: TGTGCCAGCAGCTCTCCCAGGCGGGAGACTTTGAGCACAGATACGCAGTATTTT.

The rearrangement joins TRBV30 to TRBJ2-2, with a possible D match to TRBD1 (5 bases). The CDR3 consists of 14 residues. Trimming removed 1 base from V and 6 bases from J, with 12 bases in between. CDR1 is GTSNPN, CDR2 SVGIG, per germline (reference sequence). The CDR3 protein is CAWSDLVGAGELFF. For the CDR3, the DNA is TGTGCCTGGAGTGATTTAGTAGGGGCCGGGGAGCTGTTTTTT.

This chain joins TRBV6-5 and TRBJ2-7, with D hard to call. Germline lookup yields CDR1 MNHEY and CDR2 SVGAGI. The length of the CDR3 is 13 residues. Trimming pared 0 bases from V and 3 bases from J, leaving 6 bases between. The CDR3 DNA follows: TGTGCCAGCAGTTACTCCTGGGGCTACGAGCAGTACTTC. As protein: CASSYSWGYEQYF.

The chain combines TRBV7-2 with TRBJ1-3; tentatively, D is TRBD1 (6 bases). The CDR3 has 16 amino acids. Germline V lookup: CDR1 SGHTA, CDR2 FQGNSA. Between the trimmed V and J ends, which lost 3 bases and 2 bases, there was a span of 14 bases. CDR3 protein: CASSFGTLTAGNTIYF. The CDR3 region has the DNA TGTGCCAGCAGCTTCGGGACACTTACTGCTGGAAACACCATATATTTT.

The sample holds a few counts of this clone. This chain links TRBV10-3 with TRBJ1-1; TRBD1 aligns across 7 bases. The V gene's germline CDR1 is ENHRY and CDR2 SYGVKD. Trimming took 8 bases from V and 1 from J; bases not matched to a gene: 7. This CDR3 comprises 14 residues. The CDR3 DNA reads TGTGCCATCCGCCCCACAGGGGAGAACACTGAAGCTTTCTTT. It is translated as CAIRPTGENTEAFF.

The CDR3 region is CASSLAGQGSYGYTF. The CDR3 region has the DNA TGTGCCAGCAGCTTGGCCGGTCAGGGCTCTTATGGCTACACCTTC. This chain connects TRBV5-4 to TRBJ1-2, with D perhaps matching TRBD1 (5 bases). Germline CDR1 and CDR2: SGHNT and YYREEE (reference sequence). CDR3 length: 15 amino acids. Deletions cut 0 bases from V and 5 bases from J, with 14 bases between.

The chain recombines TRBV29-1 with TRBJ1-4; TRBD1 matches at 7 bases. CDR3 size: 13 residues. V dropped 7 bases and J dropped 4; count of bases not matched to a gene: 6. Looked up from germline, CDR1 is SQVTM and CDR2 is ANQGSEA. CDR3 region: CSAQGQINEKLFF. CDR3 nucleotides: TGCAGCGCACAGGGACAGATTAATGAAAAACTGTTTTTT.

V gene TRBV5-8 combines with J gene TRBJ1-5, with D possibly matching TRBD1 (6 bases). Trimming pared 4 bases from V and 4 bases from J, leaving 15 bases between. This CDR3 contains 15 residues. Germline V gene data show CDR1 as SGHTS and CDR2 as YDEGEE. The CDR3 DNA follows: TGTGCCAGCAGCCAACGGAGGGGGGGAAATCAGCCCCAGCATTTT. This translates into CASSQRRGGNQPQHF.

V and J are TRBV15 and TRBJ1-3, with D hard to call. Trimming took off 1 base at V and 0 bases at J, with 7 bases between the two ends. The CDR3 is 15 amino acids. Germline CDR1 LNHNV, CDR2 YYDKDF (reference sequence). Written as DNA, the CDR3 is TGTGCCACCAGCAGAGGGGAGAGCTCTGGAAACACCATATATTTT. Translated, it gives CATSRGESSGNTIYF.

V usage is TRBV28 and J usage is TRBJ1-1; weak D call: TRBD1 (6 bases). V was clipped by 4 bases and J by 3 bases, with 9 bases between them. In germline, CDR1 is MDHEN, CDR2 SYDVKM. CDR3 length: 13 amino acids. As DNA, the CDR3 is TGTGCCAGCAGTTATTACAGGGACACTGAAGCTTTCTTT. Residues: CASSYYRDTEAFF.

This clone was picked up one time. This chain links TRBV28 with TRBJ2-1; 11 bases align to TRBD2. Losses at the gene ends were 5 bases for V and 8 bases for J; bases not matched to a gene: 14. Per the germline V gene, CDR1 is MDHEN and CDR2 is SYDVKM. CDR3 length equals 17 residues. The CDR3 DNA reads as TGTGCCAGCAGTCTTAGCGGGAGGGGAAATGGTGTCGATGAGCAGTTCTTC. It specifies CASSLSGRGNGVDEQFF.

As DNA, the CDR3 is TGTGCCTGGAGCGCCGGGGAGGGCGGGACCACCGGGGAGCTGTTTTTT. Protein sequence: CAWSAGEGGTTGELFF. The rearrangement uses TRBV30 and TRBJ2-2; TRBD2 aligns across 7 bases. The CDR3 runs to 16 residues. The J segment lost 4 bases and the V segment lost 3 bases, leaving 11 bases of the junction unmatched. Germline-derived CDR1 and CDR2 are GTSNPN and SVGIG (reference sequence).

The chain combines TRBV4-1 with TRBJ1-5; possible D gene TRBD1, 6 bases. From germline, CDR1 is MGHRA and CDR2 YSYEKL. Trimming shortened V by 5 bases and J by 0 bases, and 11 bases separated the two germline ends. The CDR3 spans 15 residues. CDR3 protein: CASSAGQNSNQPQHF. Here the CDR3 DNA reads TGCGCCAGCAGCGCCGGACAGAATAGCAATCAGCCCCAGCATTTT.

This clone has a single count. The chain carries TRBV7-7 and TRBJ2-5, with D maybe TRBD1 (5 bases). V was trimmed by 5 bases and J by 0 bases, leaving 10 bases between them. The CDR3 spans 14 residues. The germline V gene has CDR1 SSHAT and CDR2 FNYEAQ (reference sequence). The CDR3, as DNA: TGTGCCAGCAGCGCGGCAGGGAACCAAGAGACCCAGTACTTC. This sequence encodes CASSAAGNQETQYF.

This clone was picked up one time. The sample has other DNA sequences that encode this CDR3 too. The chain combines TRBV5-1 with TRBJ2-1, with 10 bases aligning to TRBD2. Looked up from germline, CDR1 is SGHRS and CDR2 is YFSETQ. V shed 4 bases and J 1 base; nucleotides not matched to a gene: 2. The CDR3 covers 15 residues. The DNA of the CDR3 is TGCGCCAGCAGCCCTAGCGGGGGTTCCTACAATGAGCAGTTCTTC. Translating gives CASSPSGGSYNEQFF. Full variable domain (remainder filled in from reference TRBV5-1 and TRBJ2-1): KAGVTQTPRYLIKTRGQQVTLSCSPISGHRSVSWYQQTPGQGLQFLFEYFSETQRNKGNFPGRFSGRQFSNSRSEMNVSTLELGDSALYLCASSPSGGSYNEQFFGPGTRLTVL.

This chain links TRBV6-1 with TRBJ1-1; D is unclear. The CDR3 contains 13 residues. Germline V gives CDR1 MNHNS, CDR2 SASEGT. V was shortened by 5 bases and J by 2 bases, with 9 bases between the two germline ends. The CDR3 bases are TGTGCCAGCAGTCATGGGCACAACACTGAAGCTTTCTTT. Amino acids: CASSHGHNTEAFF.

This chain uses TRBV5-1 with TRBJ2-1; the D is unclear. Germline loops: CDR1 SGHRS, CDR2 YFSETQ. This CDR3 comprises 14 residues. V lost 8 bases and J 0 bases, leaving 12 bases between the germline ends. CDR3 protein: CASQVETSYNEQFF. The CDR3 DNA reads TGCGCCAGTCAAGTAGAAACCTCCTACAATGAGCAGTTCTTC.

The chain couples TRBV7-9 to TRBJ2-7; 7 nucleotides align to TRBD1. This CDR3 spans 11 amino acids. The germline gives CDR1 SEHNR, CDR2 FQNEAQ (reference sequence). The V and J ends lost 8 bases and 6 bases, in that order; junction bases with no gene match: 4. CDR3 sequence (DNA): TGTGCCAGCGCGAGACAGGGCGAGCAGTACTTC. It is translated as CASARQGEQYF.

This clone was observed a single time. The chain is built from TRBV29-1 and TRBJ1-5; D is ambiguous. Germline V gene lookup returns CDR1 SQVTM and CDR2 ANQGSEA. V was pared by 4 bases and J by 3 bases, with 10 bases between. The length of the CDR3 is 13 residues. In nucleotides, the CDR3 is TGCAGCGTTGTTATAGGTTACAATCAGCCCCAGCATTTT. Protein product: CSVVIGYNQPQHF.

This chain links TRBV15 with TRBJ2-1; D gene ambiguous. The CDR3 has 14 amino acids. With 1 base removed from V and 5 bases from J, the gap between germline ends came to 9 bases. Germline CDR1 reads LNHNV; CDR2 reads YYDKDF (reference sequence). DNA for the CDR3: TGTGCCACCAGCAGAGCCGGGTCCAACAATGAGCAGTTCTTC. It specifies CATSRAGSNNEQFF.

The chain has TRBV5-6 and TRBJ1-2; TRBD1 matches 12 bases. The CDR3 has 15 amino acids. Germline-derived CDR1 and CDR2 are SGHDT and YYEEEE. V lost 4 bases to trimming and J lost 6 bases; unmatched junction nucleotides: 7. As DNA, the CDR3 is TGTGCCAGCAGCCTGGGGACAGGGGGCAATGATGGCTACACCTTC. As protein: CASSLGTGGNDGYTF. Full variable domain (remainder filled in from reference TRBV5-6 and TRBJ1-2): DAGVTQSPTHLIKTRGQQVTLRCSPKSGHDTVSWYQQALGQGPQFIFQYYEEEERQRGNFPDRFSGHQFPNYSSELNVNALLLGDSALYLCASSLGTGGNDGYTFGSGTRLTVV.